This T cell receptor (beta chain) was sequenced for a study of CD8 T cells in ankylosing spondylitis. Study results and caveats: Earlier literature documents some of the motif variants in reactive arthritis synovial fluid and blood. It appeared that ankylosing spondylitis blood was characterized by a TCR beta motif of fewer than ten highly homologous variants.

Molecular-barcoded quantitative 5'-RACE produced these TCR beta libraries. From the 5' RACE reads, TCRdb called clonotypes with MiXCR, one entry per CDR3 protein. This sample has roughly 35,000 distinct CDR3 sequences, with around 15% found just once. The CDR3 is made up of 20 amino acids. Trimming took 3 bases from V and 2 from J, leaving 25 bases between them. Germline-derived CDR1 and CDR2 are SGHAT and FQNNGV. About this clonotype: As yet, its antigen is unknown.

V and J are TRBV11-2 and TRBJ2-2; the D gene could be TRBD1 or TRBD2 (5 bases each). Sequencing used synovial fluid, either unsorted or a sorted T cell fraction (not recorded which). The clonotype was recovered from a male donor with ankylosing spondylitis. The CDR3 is CASSFRPGQGDLENTGELFF. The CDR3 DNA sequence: TGTGCCAGCAGCTTCCGTCCCGGGCAGGGAGACCTTGAAAACACCGGGGAGCTGTTTTTT.